This T cell receptor (beta chain) derives from a study of T-cell reconstitution after alpha-beta-depleted transplantation in children (dated by TCRdb to 2016 to 2017). About the study as a whole: Using TCR repertoire profiling, the study followed T-cell immune reconstitution in a quantitative way in children after TCRalphabeta/CD19-depleted allogeneic hematopoietic cell transplantation.

This clonotype showed up many times. Its binding antigen is unknown. Per-base quality was not reported, and no clone a single base away is much larger than it. V is reduced by 7 bases and J by 4 bases, leaving a spacing of 8 bases between them. From the cysteine up to the phenylalanine, the CDR3 has a length of 11 residues. Only the CDR3 portion is preserved as DNA: 33 bases, with reading frame beginning at the first base. The germline V gene (reference sequence) yields MNHEY for CDR1 and SMNVEV for CDR2. Library preparation employed PCR. Sequencing instrument: Illumina HiSeq 2500. Molecular barcoding was employed in the preparation of TCR libraries, with unique molecular identifiers being used to normalize TCRbeta repertoire quantification. TCRdb trimmed the raw reads at Q25, called clones with MiXCR and kept productive beta chains. Identical CDR3 proteins give one entry, which carries the most common genes and DNA. The sample table shows 250,000 to 300,000 distinct CDR3 sequences, and more than 8% are seen once. Of the sample, over 9.5% is held by the ten largest clones.

The chain is made from TRBV27 and TRBJ2-7; a weak D assignment points to TRBD2 (6 bases agree). This sample comprised PBMCs from the stem cell graft donor, obtained from the stem cell graft. The sequence derives from a human donor who donated a stem cell graft to a child with SCID. The DNA sequence is as follows: TGTGCCAGCATCCGGGGGTACGAGCAGTACTTC. This encodes CASIRGYEQYF.